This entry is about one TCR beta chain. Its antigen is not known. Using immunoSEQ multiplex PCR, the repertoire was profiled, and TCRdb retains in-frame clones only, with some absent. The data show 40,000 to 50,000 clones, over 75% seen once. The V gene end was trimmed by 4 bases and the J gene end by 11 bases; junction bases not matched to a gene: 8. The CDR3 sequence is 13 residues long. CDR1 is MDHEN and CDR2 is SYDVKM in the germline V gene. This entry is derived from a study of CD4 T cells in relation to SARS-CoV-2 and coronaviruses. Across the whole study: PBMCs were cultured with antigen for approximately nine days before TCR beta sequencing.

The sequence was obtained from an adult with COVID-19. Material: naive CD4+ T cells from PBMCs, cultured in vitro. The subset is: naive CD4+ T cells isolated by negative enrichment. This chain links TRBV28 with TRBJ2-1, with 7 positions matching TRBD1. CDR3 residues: CASSSRGNTQQFF. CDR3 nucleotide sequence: TGTGCCAGCAGTTCCAGGGGGAACACACAGCAGTTCTTC.